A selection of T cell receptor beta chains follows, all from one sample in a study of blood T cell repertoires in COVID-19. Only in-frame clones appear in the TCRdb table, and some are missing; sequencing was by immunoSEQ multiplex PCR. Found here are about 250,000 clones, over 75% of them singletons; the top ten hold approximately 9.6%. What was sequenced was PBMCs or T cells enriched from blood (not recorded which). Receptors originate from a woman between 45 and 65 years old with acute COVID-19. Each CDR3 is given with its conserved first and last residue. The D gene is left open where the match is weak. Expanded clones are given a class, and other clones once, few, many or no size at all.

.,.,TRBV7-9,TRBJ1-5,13,CASSPGVGQPQHF,TGTGCCAGCAGCCCCGGGGTCGGGCAGCCCCAGCATTTT
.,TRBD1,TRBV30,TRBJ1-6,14,CAWSVQGLRSPLHF,TGTGCCTGGAGTGTACAGGGGCTACGGTCACCCCTCCACTTT
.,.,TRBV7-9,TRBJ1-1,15,CASSLALIRDTEAFF,TGTGCCAGCAGCTTAGCGCTAATCCGGGACACTGAAGCTTTCTTT
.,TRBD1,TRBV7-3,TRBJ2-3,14,CASSLQGATDTQYF,TGTGCCAGCAGCTTACAGGGGGCGACAGATACGCAGTATTTT
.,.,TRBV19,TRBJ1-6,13,CASTPGDGSPLHF,TGTGCCAGTACCCCCGGGGATGGTTCACCCCTCCACTTT
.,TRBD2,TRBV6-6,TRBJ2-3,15,CASRTTSGGADTQYF,TGTGCCAGCAGGACGACTAGCGGGGGGGCAGATACGCAGTATTTT
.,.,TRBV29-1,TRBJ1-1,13,CSVDLGGGTEAFF,TGCAGCGTTGATTTGGGGGGGGGCACTGAAGCTTTCTTT
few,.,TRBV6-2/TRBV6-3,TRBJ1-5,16,CASSPYAQGSNQPQHF,TGTGCCAGCAGTCCCTATGCACAGGGTAGCAATCAGCCCCAGCATTTT
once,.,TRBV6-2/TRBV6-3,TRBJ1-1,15,CASSRRDSVNTEAFF,TGTGCCAGCAGCCGCAGGGATTCAGTGAACACTGAAGCTTTCTTT
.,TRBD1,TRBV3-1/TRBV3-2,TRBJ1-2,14,CASSQRGLDYGYTF,TGTGCCAGCAGCCAGAGGGGGCTTGACTATGGCTACACCTTC
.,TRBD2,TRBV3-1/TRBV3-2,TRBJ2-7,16,CASSRTSGGYSYEQYF,TGTGCCAGCAGCCGTACTAGCGGGGGCTACTCCTACGAGCAGTACTTC
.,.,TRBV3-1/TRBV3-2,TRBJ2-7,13,CASSQDRAREQYF,TGTGCCAGCAGCCAAGACAGGGCGAGGGAGCAGTACTTC
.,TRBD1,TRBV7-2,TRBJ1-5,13,CASRGTGFGPQHF,TGTGCCAGCAGGGGGACAGGGTTCGGTCCCCAGCATTTT
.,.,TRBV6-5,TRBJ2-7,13,CASKYDSSYEQYF,TGTGCCAGCAAATACGACAGTTCCTACGAGCAGTACTTC
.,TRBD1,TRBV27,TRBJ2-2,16,CASSLLRTGRTGELFF,TGTGCCAGCAGTTTATTAAGGACAGGGCGGACCGGGGAGCTGTTTTTT
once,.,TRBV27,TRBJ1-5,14,CASSFGRSNQPQHF,TGTGCCAGCAGTTTCGGGAGAAGCAATCAGCCCCAGCATTTT
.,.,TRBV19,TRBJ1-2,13,CASRGTRNYGYTF,TGTGCCAGTAGGGGGACACGAAACTATGGCTACACCTTC
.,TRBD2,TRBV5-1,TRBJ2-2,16,CASSLVASGGPGELFF,TGCGCCAGCAGCTTGGTTGCTAGCGGGGGCCCCGGGGAGCTGTTTTTT
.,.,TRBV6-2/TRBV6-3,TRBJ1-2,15,CASSAGRDENYGYTF,TGTGCCAGCAGTGCCGGCAGGGATGAGAACTATGGCTACACCTTC
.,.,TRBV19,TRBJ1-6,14,CASHRPGVGSPLHF,TGTGCCAGTCATCGTCCGGGGGTGGGCTCACCCCTCCACTTT
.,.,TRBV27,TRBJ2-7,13,CASSLMQGSEQYF,TGTGCCAGCAGTTTAATGCAGGGGAGCGAGCAGTACTTC
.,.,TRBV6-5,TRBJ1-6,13,CASTTGKGSPLHF,TGTGCCAGCACCACAGGGAAGGGATCACCCCTCCACTTT
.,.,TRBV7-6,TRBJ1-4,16,CASSLGAGGVNEKLFF,TGTGCCAGCAGCTTAGGGGCTGGGGGGGTAAATGAAAAACTGTTTTTT
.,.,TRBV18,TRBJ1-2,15,CASSPLDTANYGYTF,TGTGCCAGCTCACCCCTGGACACAGCTAACTATGGCTACACCTTC
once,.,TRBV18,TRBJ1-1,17,CASSPKRVQGGGTEAFF,TGTGCCAGCTCACCAAAAAGGGTACAGGGCGGAGGCACTGAAGCTTTCTTT
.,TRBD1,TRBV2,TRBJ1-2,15,CASSDDRAAGSGYTF,TGTGCCAGCAGTGACGACAGGGCCGCTGGGAGTGGCTACACCTTC
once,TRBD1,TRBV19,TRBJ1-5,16,CASSILDRGLDQPQHF,TGTGCCAGTAGTATATTGGACAGGGGGCTTGATCAGCCCCAGCATTTT
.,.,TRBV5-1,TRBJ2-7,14,CASSPLQGDNEQYF,TGCGCCAGCAGTCCTCTCCAGGGCGATAACGAGCAGTACTTC
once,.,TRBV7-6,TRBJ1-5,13,CASSLDRAQPQHF,TGTGCCAGCAGCTTAGACAGGGCTCAGCCCCAGCATTTT
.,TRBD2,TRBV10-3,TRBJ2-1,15,CAISESVSGGYEQFF,TGTGCCATCAGTGAGTCAGTTAGCGGGGGCTATGAGCAGTTCTTC
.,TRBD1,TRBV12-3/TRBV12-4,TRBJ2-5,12,CASSTTGEALYF,TGTGCCAGCAGCACGACAGGGGAGGCTCTGTACTTC
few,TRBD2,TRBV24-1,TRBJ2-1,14,CATSDSGLVNEQFF,TGTGCCACCAGTGATTCAGGACTAGTCAATGAGCAGTTCTTC
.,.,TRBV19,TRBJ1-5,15,CASSNGRGSNQPQHF,TGTGCCAGTAGTAACGGGAGGGGTAGCAATCAGCCCCAGCATTTT
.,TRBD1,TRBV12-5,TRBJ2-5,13,CASAQTGMETQYF,TGTGCTAGTGCCCAGACAGGGATGGAGACCCAGTACTTC
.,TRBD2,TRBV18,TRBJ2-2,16,CASLPVAGGSTGELFF,TGTGCCAGCTTACCGGTTGCGGGGGGCTCCACCGGGGAGCTGTTTTTT
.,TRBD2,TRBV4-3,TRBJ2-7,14,CASSQDRTSSEQYF,TGCGCCAGCAGCCAAGACAGGACTAGCAGCGAGCAGTACTTC
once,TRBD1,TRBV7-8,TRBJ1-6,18,CASSLALGTGLPNSPLHF,TGTGCCAGCAGCTTAGCGTTAGGGACAGGGCTACCAAATTCACCCCTCCACTTT
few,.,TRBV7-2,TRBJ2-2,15,CASSPDSRDTGELFF,TGTGCCAGCAGCCCGGACAGTCGCGACACCGGGGAGCTGTTTTTT
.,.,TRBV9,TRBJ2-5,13,CASSVDQGMAQYF,TGTGCCAGCAGCGTAGATCAGGGAATGGCCCAGTACTTC
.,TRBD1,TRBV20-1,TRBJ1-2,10,CSAFLRDSLF,TGCAGTGCTTTTCTCCGGGACAGCCTCTTC
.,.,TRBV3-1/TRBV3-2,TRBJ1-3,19,CASSLRGSRTESSGNTIYF,TGTGCCAGCAGCCTCCGGGGTTCGCGGACAGAGAGCTCTGGAAACACCATATATTTT
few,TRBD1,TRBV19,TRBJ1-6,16,CASSIVGQGYNSPLHF,TGTGCCAGTAGTATAGTCGGACAGGGATACAATTCACCCCTCCACTTT
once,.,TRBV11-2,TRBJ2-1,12,CASSLDSNEQFF,TGTGCCAGCAGCTTAGATTCGAATGAGCAGTTCTTC
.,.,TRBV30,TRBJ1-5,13,CAWSVHNDQPQHF,TGTGCCTGGAGTGTCCACAACGATCAGCCCCAGCATTTT
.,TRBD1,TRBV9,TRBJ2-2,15,CASSLVGTGTGELFF,TGTGCCAGCAGCCTAGTGGGGACAGGGACCGGGGAGCTGTTTTTT
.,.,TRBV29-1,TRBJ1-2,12,CSVVAGDYGYTF,TGCAGCGTTGTAGCGGGAGACTATGGCTACACCTTC
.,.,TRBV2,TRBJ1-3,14,CASSGPTTGNTIYF,TGTGCCAGCAGTGGACCGACTACGGGAAACACCATATATTTT
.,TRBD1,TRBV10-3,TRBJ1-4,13,CATTGEFGEKLFF,TGTGCCACCACAGGGGAGTTCGGTGAAAAACTGTTTTTT
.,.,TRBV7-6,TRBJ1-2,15,CASSLAPSGEGGYTF,TGTGCCAGCAGCTTAGCCCCATCTGGGGAGGGTGGCTACACCTTC
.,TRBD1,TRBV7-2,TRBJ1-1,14,CASSILDRGTEAFF,TGTGCCAGCAGCATTCTGGACAGGGGCACTGAAGCTTTCTTT
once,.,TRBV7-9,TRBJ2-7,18,CASSLGHRLMKPSYEQYF,TGTGCCAGCAGCTTAGGACACAGATTAATGAAACCCTCCTACGAGCAGTACTTC
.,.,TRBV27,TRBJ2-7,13,CASRDTRYSGQYF,TGTGCCAGTCGGGACACCCGATACTCTGGGCAGTACTTC
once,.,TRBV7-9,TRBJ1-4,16,CASSLRLGTANEKLFF,TGTGCCAGCAGCTTAAGGTTGGGCACAGCTAATGAAAAACTGTTTTTT
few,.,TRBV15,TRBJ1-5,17,CATSRTGTSYSNQPQHF,TGTGCCACCAGCAGAACCGGGACATCCTATAGCAATCAGCCCCAGCATTTT
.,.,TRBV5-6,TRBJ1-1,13,CASSLSGGAEAFF,TGTGCCAGCAGCTTGTCCGGGGGGGCTGAAGCTTTCTTT
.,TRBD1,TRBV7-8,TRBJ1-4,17,CASSGTGGFATNEKLFF,TGTGCCAGCAGCGGGACAGGGGGATTTGCAACTAATGAAAAACTGTTTTTT
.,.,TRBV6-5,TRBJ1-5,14,CASSYQGSNQPQHF,TGTGCCAGCAGTTACCAGGGTAGCAATCAGCCCCAGCATTTT